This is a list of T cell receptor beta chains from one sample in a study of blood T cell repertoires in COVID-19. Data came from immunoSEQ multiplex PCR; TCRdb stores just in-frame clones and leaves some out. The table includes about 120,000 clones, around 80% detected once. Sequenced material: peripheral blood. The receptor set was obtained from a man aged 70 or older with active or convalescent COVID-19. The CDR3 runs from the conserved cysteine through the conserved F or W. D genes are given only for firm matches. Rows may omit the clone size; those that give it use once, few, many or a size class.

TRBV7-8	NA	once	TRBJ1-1	TGTGCCAGCAGCCTGAGGACAGTTGTTACTGAAGCTTTCTTT	CASSLRTVVTEAFF
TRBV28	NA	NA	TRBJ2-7	TGTGCCAGCACTTCACCCGGACATGGTGACCACGAGCAGTACTTC	CASTSPGHGDHEQYF
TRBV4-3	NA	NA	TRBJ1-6	TGCGCCAGCAGCCAAGGCGCCGGAGCCTCCTATAATTCACCCCTCCACTTT	CASSQGAGASYNSPLHF
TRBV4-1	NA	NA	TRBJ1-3	TGCGCCAGCAGCCAACCCTACTCTGGAAACACCATATATTTT	CASSQPYSGNTIYF
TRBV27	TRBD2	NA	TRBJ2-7	TGTGCCAGCAGTTTAAGGGGCCACCCGGGACTAGCGGAATACGAGCAGTACTTC	CASSLRGHPGLAEYEQYF
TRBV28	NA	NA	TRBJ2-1	TGTGCCAGCACCAGTACCTGGGCAGGAACATACAATGAGCAGTTCTTC	CASTSTWAGTYNEQFF
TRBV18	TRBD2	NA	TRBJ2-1	TGTGCCAGCTCAGCAGAAGAACTAGCGGGAGTTTGGAATGAGCAGTTCTTC	CASSAEELAGVWNEQFF
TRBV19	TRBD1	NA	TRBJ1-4	TGTGCCAGTAGTCCTGGGACAGGGTGGGAAAAACTGTTTTTT	CASSPGTGWEKLFF
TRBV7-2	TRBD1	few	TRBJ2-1	TGTGCCAGCCGACAGGGGGCATCCCTCTACAATGAGCAGTTCTTC	CASRQGASLYNEQFF
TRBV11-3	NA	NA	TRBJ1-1	TGTGCCAGCAGCTTAGATCTACGAGTTACTGAAGCTTTCTTT	CASSLDLRVTEAFF
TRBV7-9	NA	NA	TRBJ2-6	TGTGCCAGCAGCCTAGGGTTAGGAGGTTCCAGCTCTGGGGCCAACGTCCTGACTTTC	CASSLGLGGSSSGANVLTF
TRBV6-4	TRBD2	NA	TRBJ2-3	TGTGCCAGCAGTGAAGCGGGAGGTTATACGCAGTATTTT	CASSEAGGYTQYF
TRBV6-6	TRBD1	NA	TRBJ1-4	TGTGCCAGCAGTCCCCTGGCCGGGACAGGGGGATCTAAACTGTTTTTT	CASSPLAGTGGSKLFF
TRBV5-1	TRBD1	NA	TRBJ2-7	TGCGCCAGCAGCTTGGGACCCGGACAGGGGAACGAGCAGTACTTC	CASSLGPGQGNEQYF
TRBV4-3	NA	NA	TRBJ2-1	TGCGCCAGCAGCCAAGAGAGAAGGGGTCACAATGAGCAGTTCTTC	CASSQERRGHNEQFF
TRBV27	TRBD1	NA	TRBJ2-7	TGTGCCAGCAGTCTAGGCAGGGGGCGGTACGAGCAGTACTTC	CASSLGRGRYEQYF
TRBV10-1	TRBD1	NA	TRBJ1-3	TGCGCCAGCAGTGTCGGACAGGGGGCTTGGGGAAACACCATATATTTT	CASSVGQGAWGNTIYF
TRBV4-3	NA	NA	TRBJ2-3	TGCGCCAGCAGCCAAGAGGCCTTTCAGGGTTCGGCAGATACGCAGTATTTT	CASSQEAFQGSADTQYF
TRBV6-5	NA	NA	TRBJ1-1	TGTGCCAGCAGTTACTCTCGGTGGACTGAAGCTTTCTTT	CASSYSRWTEAFF
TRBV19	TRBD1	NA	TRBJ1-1	TGTGCCAGTAGAAAAACGGGACAGGGCATGAACACTGAAGCTTTCTTT	CASRKTGQGMNTEAFF
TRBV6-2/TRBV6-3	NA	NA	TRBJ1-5	TGTGCCAGCAGTTATCCGGGTCAGCCCCAGCATTTT	CASSYPGQPQHF
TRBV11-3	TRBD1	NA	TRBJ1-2	TGTGCCAGCAGCTTAGGTCAGGGGACAGGTCACTATGGCTACACCTTC	CASSLGQGTGHYGYTF
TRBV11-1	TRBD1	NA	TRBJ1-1	TGTGCCAGCAGCTTAGGGGACAGGGGCATTGCTTTCTTT	CASSLGDRGIAFF
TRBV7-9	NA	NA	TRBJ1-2	TGTGCCAGCAGCTTATCTTTCGGGACTAACTATGGCTACACCTTC	CASSLSFGTNYGYTF
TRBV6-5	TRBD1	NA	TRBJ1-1	TGTGCCAGCAGTCGACAGGGGCCGAACACTGAAGCTTTCTTT	CASSRQGPNTEAFF
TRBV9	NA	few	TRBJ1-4	TGTGCCAGCAGCCCCCGGGTTGGTAATGAAAAACTGTTTTTT	CASSPRVGNEKLFF
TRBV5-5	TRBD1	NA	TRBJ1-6	TGTGCCAGCAGCTTGCACAGGGGTCAAAATTCACCCCTCCACTTT	CASSLHRGQNSPLHF
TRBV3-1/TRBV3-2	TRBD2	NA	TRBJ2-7	TGTGCCAGCAGCCGAGGGCAGCGGGAAACCTACGAGCAGTACTTC	CASSRGQRETYEQYF
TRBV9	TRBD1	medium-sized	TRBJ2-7	TGTGCCAGCAGCGCCCACCCAACAGGGGGCGAGCAGTACTTC	CASSAHPTGGEQYF
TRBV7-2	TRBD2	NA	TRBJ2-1	TGTGCCAGCAGCTTCTCCGGGACTAGCGTCGTTGAGCAGTTCTTC	CASSFSGTSVVEQFF
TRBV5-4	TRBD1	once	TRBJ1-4	TGTGCCAGCAGAAGGGGGCAAGGCGAAAAACTGTTTTTT	CASRRGQGEKLFF
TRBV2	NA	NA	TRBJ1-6	TGTGCCAGCAGTGAAGCCTCAACAATGGCACCCCTCCACTTT	CASSEASTMAPLHF
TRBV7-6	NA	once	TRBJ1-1	TGTGCCAGCAGCGTAGGGGGGGGAACTGAAGCTTTCTTT	CASSVGGGTEAFF
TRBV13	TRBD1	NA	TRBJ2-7	TGTGCCAGCAGCAACCGGGACAGGGGGGGCGAGCAGTACTTC	CASSNRDRGGEQYF
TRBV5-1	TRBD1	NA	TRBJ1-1	TGCGCCAGCAGCGCTCAACAGGGGTTTAACACTGAAGCTTTCTTT	CASSAQQGFNTEAFF
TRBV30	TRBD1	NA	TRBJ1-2	TGTGCCTGGAGTGGGGACAGGGTAAACTATGGCTACACCTTC	CAWSGDRVNYGYTF
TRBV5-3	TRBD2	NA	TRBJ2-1	TGTGCCAGAAGCTTGTTTGGACTAGCGAGGAAACACGAGCAGTTCTTC	CARSLFGLARKHEQFF
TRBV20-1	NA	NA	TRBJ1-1	TGCAGTGCGAAAGGACTAAGAGCTTTCTTT	CSAKGLRAFF